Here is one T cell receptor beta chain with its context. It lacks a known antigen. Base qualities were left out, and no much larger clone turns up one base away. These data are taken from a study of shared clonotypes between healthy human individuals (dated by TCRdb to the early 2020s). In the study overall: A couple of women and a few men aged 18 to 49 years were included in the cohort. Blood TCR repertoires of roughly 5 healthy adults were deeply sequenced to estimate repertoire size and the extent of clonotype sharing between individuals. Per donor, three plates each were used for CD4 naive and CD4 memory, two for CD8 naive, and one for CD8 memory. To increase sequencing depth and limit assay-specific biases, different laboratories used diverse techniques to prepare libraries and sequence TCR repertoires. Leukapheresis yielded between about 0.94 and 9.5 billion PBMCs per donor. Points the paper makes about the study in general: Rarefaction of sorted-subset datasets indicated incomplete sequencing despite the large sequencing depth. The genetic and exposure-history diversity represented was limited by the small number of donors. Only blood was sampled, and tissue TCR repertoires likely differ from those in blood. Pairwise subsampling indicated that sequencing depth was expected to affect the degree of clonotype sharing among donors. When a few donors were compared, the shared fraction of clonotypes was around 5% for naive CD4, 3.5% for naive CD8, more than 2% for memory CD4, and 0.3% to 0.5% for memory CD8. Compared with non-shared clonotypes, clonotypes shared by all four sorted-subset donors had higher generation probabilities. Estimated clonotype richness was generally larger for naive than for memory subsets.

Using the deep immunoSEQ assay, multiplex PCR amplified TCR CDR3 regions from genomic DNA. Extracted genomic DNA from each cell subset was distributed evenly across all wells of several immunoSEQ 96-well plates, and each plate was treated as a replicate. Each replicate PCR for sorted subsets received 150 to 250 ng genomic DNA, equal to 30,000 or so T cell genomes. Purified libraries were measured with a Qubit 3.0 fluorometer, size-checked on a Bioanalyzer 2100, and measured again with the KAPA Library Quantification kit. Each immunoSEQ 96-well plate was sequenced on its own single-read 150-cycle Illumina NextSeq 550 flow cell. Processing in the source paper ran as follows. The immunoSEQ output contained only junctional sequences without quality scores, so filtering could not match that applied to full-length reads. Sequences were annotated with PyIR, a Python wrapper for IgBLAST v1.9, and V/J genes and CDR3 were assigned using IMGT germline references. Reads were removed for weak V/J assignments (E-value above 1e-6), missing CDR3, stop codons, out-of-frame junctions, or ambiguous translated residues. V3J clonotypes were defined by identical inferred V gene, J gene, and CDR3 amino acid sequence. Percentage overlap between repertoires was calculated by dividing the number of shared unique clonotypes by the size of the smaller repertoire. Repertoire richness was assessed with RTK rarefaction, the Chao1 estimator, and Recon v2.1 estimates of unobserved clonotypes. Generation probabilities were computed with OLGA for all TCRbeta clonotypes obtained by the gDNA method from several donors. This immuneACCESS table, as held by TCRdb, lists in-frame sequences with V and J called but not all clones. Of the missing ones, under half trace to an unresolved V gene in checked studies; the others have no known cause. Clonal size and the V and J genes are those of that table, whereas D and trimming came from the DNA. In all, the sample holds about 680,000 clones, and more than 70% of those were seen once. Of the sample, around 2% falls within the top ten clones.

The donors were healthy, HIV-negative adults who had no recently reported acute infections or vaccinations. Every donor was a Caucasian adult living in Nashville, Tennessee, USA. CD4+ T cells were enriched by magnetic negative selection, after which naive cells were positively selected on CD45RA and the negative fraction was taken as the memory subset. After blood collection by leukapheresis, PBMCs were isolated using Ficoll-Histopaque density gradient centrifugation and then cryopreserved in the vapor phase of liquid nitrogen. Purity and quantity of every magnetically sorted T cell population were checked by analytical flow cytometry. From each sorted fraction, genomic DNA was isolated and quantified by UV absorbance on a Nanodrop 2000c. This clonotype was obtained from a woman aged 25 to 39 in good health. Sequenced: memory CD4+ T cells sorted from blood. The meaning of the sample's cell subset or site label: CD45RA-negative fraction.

CDR3 reads: CASSPPSYQETQYF. The DNA sequence follows: TGTGCCAGCTCACCACCTAGTTACCAAGAGACCCAGTACTTC. The V and J genes are TRBV18 and TRBJ2-5, with the identity of the D gene unclear. The germline V gene encodes CDR1 KGHSH and CDR2 LQKENI. CDR3 length: 14 amino acids, cysteine to phenylalanine. Only CDR3 DNA is held: 42 bases, read in frame from base 1. The germline ends are 5 bases apart after V is trimmed by 0 bases and J by 0 bases. Beyond the CDR3, the reference TRBV18 and TRBJ2-5 genes provide the residues; the full variable domain reads: NAGVMQNPRHLVRRRGQEARLRCSPMKGHSHVYWYRQLPEEGLKFMVYLQKENIIDESGMPKERFSAEFPKEGPSILRIQQVVRGDSAAYFCASSPPSYQETQYFGPGTRLLVL.